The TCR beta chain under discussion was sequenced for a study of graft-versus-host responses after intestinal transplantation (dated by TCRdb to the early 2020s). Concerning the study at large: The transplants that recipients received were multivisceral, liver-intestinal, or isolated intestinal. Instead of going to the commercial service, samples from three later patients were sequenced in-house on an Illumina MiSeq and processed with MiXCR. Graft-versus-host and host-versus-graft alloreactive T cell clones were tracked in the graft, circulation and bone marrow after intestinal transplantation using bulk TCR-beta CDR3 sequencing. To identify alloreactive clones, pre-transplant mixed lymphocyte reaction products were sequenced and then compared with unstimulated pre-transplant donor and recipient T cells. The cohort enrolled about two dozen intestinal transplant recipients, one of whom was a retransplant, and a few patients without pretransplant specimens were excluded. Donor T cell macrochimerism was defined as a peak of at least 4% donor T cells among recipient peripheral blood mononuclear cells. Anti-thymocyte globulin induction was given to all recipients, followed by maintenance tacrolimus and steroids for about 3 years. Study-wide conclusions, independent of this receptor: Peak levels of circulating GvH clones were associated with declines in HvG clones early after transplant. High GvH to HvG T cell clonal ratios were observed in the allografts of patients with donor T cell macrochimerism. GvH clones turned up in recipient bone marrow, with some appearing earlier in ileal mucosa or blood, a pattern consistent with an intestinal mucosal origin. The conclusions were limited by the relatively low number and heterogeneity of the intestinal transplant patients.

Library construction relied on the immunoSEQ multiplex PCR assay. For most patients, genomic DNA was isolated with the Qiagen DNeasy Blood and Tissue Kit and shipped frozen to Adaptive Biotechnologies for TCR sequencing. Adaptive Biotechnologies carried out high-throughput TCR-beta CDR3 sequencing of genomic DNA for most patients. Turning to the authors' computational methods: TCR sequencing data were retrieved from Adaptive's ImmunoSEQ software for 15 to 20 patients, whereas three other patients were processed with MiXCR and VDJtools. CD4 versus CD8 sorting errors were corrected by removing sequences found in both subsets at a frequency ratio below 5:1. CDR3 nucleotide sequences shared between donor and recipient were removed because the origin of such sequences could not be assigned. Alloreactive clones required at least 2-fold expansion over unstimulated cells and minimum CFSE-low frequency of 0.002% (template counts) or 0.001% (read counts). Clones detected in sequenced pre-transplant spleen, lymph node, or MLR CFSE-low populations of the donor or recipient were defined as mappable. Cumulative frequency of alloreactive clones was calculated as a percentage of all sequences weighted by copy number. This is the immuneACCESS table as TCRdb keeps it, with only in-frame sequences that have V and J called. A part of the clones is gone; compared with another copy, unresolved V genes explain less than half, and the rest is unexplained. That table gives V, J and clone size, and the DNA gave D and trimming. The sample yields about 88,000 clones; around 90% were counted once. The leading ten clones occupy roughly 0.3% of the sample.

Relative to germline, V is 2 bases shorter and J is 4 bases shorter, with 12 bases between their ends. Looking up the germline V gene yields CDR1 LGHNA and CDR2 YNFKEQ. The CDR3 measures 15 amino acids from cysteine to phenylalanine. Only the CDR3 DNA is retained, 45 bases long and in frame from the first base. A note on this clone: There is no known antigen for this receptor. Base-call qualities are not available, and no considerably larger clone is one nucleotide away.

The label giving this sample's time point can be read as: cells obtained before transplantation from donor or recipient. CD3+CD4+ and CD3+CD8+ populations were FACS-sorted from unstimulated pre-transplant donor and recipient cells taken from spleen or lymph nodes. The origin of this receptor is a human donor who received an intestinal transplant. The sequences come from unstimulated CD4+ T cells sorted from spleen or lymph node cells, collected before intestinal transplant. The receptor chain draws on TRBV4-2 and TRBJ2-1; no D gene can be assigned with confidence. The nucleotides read TGTGCCAGCAGCCAACAGCCTAGTGGATACAATGAGCAGTTCTTC. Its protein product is CASSQQPSGYNEQFF.